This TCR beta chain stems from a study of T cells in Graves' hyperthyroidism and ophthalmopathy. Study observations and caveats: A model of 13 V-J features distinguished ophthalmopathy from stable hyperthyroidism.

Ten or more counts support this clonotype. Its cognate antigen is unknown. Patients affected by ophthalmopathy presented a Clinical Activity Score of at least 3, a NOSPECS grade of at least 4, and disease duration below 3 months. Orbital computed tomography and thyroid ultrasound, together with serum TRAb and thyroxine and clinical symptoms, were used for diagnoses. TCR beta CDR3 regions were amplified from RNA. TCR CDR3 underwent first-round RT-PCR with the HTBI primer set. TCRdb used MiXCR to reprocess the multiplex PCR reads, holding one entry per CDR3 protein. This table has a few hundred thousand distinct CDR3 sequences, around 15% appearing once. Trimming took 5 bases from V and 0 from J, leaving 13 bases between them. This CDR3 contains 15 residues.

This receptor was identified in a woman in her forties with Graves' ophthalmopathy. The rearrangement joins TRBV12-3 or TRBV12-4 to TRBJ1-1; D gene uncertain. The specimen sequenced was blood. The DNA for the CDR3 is TGTGCCAGCAGTCCCCTCAGTGGGCTGAACACTGAAGCTTTCTTT. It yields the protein CASSPLSGLNTEAFF.